Listed here is a single T cell receptor (beta chain). The data derive from a study of Ad26.COV2.S vaccination and SARS-CoV-2 variants. The treatment here: about 20 received Ad26.COV2.S at low or high dose, single or two shots; 5 received placebo; per-sample allocation not given. At day 63 after the first vaccine or placebo injection, samples were drawn. An Ad26 vector expressing Wuhan-strain SARS-CoV-2 spike constituted the vaccine. Some clones are missing from TCRdb's copy, which holds only in-frame ones; the method was immunoSEQ multiplex PCR. Among roughly 350,000 clones listed, roughly 91% were seen once. Trimming stripped 0 bases from V and 8 bases from J, with 13 bases between. The CDR3 totals 14 residues. Germline V gene sequence: CDR1 MNHEY, CDR2 SVGAGI.

The source material was peripheral blood, sampled in a trial of Ad26.COV2.S vaccine versus placebo. The receptor comes from a person between 18 and 60 years old who received the Ad26.COV2.S COVID-19 vaccine or a placebo. The V call is TRBV6-5, the J call TRBJ1-1; D is perhaps TRBD1 (6 bases). CDR3 sequence (DNA): TGTGCCAGCAGTTACTCGTCTACAGGGCGGGAAGCTTTCTTT. It is translated as CASSYSSTGREAFF.